This TCR beta chain emerged from a study of T cell repertoires in aging, cancer and after chemotherapy. Study summary: Donors were grouped into six age bands spanning 30 or younger through 70 or older. Patients with glioblastoma brain tumors were sampled before and after temozolomide-based therapy. The whole study produced a dataset of roughly 8.8 million TCR reads.

In its sample, this clonotype ranks as medium-sized. Its antigen remains unidentified. Sequence at one end of the junction differs from germline and may be a read error. Whole-study results and caveats: Compared with age-matched healthy donors, untreated hematological or solid cancer patients showed higher blood TCR clonality.

TCR beta rearrangements were amplified from peripheral blood genomic DNA. TRB rearrangements spanning V, D and J were amplified using mixed TRB-A/B primers. MiXCR, run by TCRdb on the multiplex PCR reads, gives a single entry per CDR3 protein. The repertoire has almost 2,500 distinct CDR3 sequences, 20% to 30% of them found once; the top ten carry approximately 6.7%. The sample was blood. The TCR originated in a human donor with a solid tumor.

The CDR3 spells CARRSGRARTF. The CDR3 DNA follows: TGTGCCAGGCGATCCGGGAGGGCCAGAACCTTC. The chain links TRBV19 to TRBJ2-1; TRBD2 agrees at 8 bases. Per germline, CDR1 LNHDA and CDR2 SQIVND (reference sequence). This CDR3 region has 11 residues.